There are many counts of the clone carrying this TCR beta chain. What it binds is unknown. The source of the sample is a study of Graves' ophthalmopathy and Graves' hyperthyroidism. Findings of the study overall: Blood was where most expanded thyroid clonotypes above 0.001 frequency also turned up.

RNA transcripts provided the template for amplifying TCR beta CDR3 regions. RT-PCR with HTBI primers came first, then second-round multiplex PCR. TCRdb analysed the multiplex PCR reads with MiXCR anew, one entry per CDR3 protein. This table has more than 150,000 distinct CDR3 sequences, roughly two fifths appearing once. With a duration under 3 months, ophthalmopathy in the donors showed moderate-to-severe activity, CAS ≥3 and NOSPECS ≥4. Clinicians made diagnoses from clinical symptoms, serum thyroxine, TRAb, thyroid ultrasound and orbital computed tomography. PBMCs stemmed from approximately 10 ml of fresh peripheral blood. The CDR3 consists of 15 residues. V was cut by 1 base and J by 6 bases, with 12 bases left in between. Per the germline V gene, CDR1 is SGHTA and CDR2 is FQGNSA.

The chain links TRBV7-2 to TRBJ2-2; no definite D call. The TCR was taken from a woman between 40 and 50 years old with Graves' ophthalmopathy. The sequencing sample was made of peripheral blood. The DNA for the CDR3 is TGTGCCAGCAGCTTAGTAATGGGTCTTGCCGGGGAGCTGTTTTTT. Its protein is CASSLVMGLAGELFF. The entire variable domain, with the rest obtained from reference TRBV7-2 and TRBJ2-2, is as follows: GAGVSQSPSNKVTEKGKDVELRCDPISGHTALYWYRQSLGQGLEFLIYFQGNSAPDKSGLPSDRFSAERTGGSVSTLTIQRTQQEDSAVYLCASSLVMGLAGELFFGEGSRLTVL.